The 29 T cell receptor beta chains below all came from one sample that was sequenced in a study of tumour-infiltrating T cells in Burkitt lymphoma. Only in-frame clones appear in the TCRdb table, and some are missing; sequencing was by immunoSEQ multiplex PCR. The sample records 12,000 to 15,000 clones, 75% being singletons. The sequenced sample was tumor tissue. The origin of the receptors is a human donor with diffuse large B-cell lymphoma.

The chain has TRBV6-6 and TRBJ1-1, with D possibly matching TRBD1 (5 bases). This CDR3 has 14 residues. V gave up 7 bases and J gave up 4 bases, with 16 bases separating them. Germline V gene data show CDR1 as MNHNY and CDR2 as SVGAGI (reference sequence). In DNA, the CDR3 is TGTGCCAGCACCCCTGGGGGAAGGAGCACTGAAGCTTTCTTT. Protein: CASTPGGRSTEAFF.

This chain joins TRBV5-4 and TRBJ1-1; D possibly corresponds to TRBD1 (5 bases). This CDR3 is 14 amino acids long. Germline V lookup: CDR1 SGHNT, CDR2 YYREEE (reference sequence). V dropped 0 bases and J dropped 0 bases, with 6 bases sitting between them. CDR3 in DNA: TGTGCCAGCAGCTTGGGAGGGGTGAACACTGAAGCTTTCTTT. Translating it yields CASSLGGVNTEAFF.

This clone was found once. The chain recombines TRBV7-6 with TRBJ2-7, with D perhaps matching TRBD2 (6 bases). CDR1 is SGHVS, CDR2 FNYEAQ, per germline. The CDR3 extends over 13 amino acids. The V and J ends lost 5 bases and 4 bases respectively, with 12 bases between them. CDR3 DNA: TGTGCCAGCAGCCCGGGACTCTTATACGAGCAGTACGTC. Translated: CASSPGLLYEQYV.

This chain joins TRBV7-9 and TRBJ2-4, with D perhaps being TRBD1 or TRBD2 (5 bases each). This CDR3 is built from 17 residues. CDR1 SEHNR and CDR2 FQNEAQ come from the germline V gene (reference sequence). V lost 4 bases and J 0 bases, leaving 16 bases between the germline ends. The CDR3 spells CASSWVGRVLAKNIQYF. The CDR3 bases are TGTGCCAGCAGCTGGGTGGGACGGGTCCTAGCCAAAAACATTCAGTACTTC. Based on the CDR3 plus reference TRBV7-9 and TRBJ2-4, the full variable domain is DTGVSQNPRHKITKRGQNVTFRCDPISEHNRLYWYRQTLGQGPEFLTYFQNEAQLEKSRLLSDRFSAERPKGSFSTLEIQRTEQGDSAMYLCASSWVGRVLAKNIQYFGAGTRLSVL.

In regard to this clone: Given a much more abundant clone one base away, this may be a read error. The chain joins TRBV2 to TRBJ2-2, with 8 bases lining up with TRBD2. Germline CDR1 is SNHLY and CDR2 is FYNNEI. The CDR3 is 14 residues long. J lost 3 bases, V lost 8 bases, and 5 bases had no gene match. The CDR3 bases are TGTGCCAGCGGCGGGGGGTTGGACACCGGGGAGCTGTTTTTT. Its protein product is CASGGGLDTGELFF.

J is TRBJ2-7 and V is TRBV6-5, with 8 bases lining up with TRBD2. Germline-derived CDR1 and CDR2 are MNHEY and SVGAGI. The CDR3 contains 13 residues. Germline trimming cut 8 bases from V and 6 bases from J; bases unmatched to any gene: 9. The CDR3 DNA is TGTGCCAGCGGAGCGGGAGTGGGCTTCGAGCAGTACTTC. The encoded protein is CASGAGVGFEQYF.

This chain joins TRBV19 and TRBJ1-3, with D tentatively TRBD1 (6 bases). The CDR3 extends over 14 amino acids. Germline V CDR1 and CDR2: LNHDA, SQIVND (reference sequence). V lost 9 bases and J lost 3, with 15 bases in between. CDR3 nucleotide sequence: TGTGCCAGCACGACCGGGGGACATGGAAACACCATATATTTT. It is translated as CASTTGGHGNTIYF.

V is TRBV25-1 and J is TRBJ2-7, with D hard to call. The CDR3 extends over 12 amino acids. V was trimmed by 2 bases and J by 1 base, leaving 3 bases between them. The V gene's germline CDR1 is MGHDK and CDR2 SYGVNS. The CDR3 loop reads CASSERSYEQYF. In DNA, the CDR3 is TGTGCCAGCAGTGAACGTTCCTACGAGCAGTACTTC.

This clone is classed as medium-sized (0.01 to 0.1%). The chain carries TRBV2 and TRBJ2-2; D not certain. CDR3 length equals 14 residues. V was shortened by 3 bases and J by 5 bases, with 10 bases between the two germline ends. CDR1 is SNHLY and CDR2 is FYNNEI in the germline V gene. CDR3 bases: TGTGCCAGCAGTGAGGAGTCCTCGACCGGGGAGCTGTTTTTT. Translating gives CASSEESSTGELFF.

The V gene is TRBV5-1, the J gene TRBJ2-5, with a weak D call TRBD2 (5 bases). The germline gives CDR1 SGHRS, CDR2 YFSETQ. V lost 0 bases and J 2 bases, leaving 11 bases between the germline ends. CDR3 length: 15 residues. As DNA, the CDR3 is TGCGCCAGCAGCTTGGCCTTTCGGACTCAAGAGACCCAGTACTTC. Translated: CASSLAFRTQETQYF.

The chain employs TRBV2 and TRBJ2-1; 7 bases align to TRBD2. The CDR3 consists of 12 residues. Germline CDR1 is SNHLY and CDR2 is FYNNEI. V trimming: 11 bases; J trimming: 7 bases; junction bases outside the gene matches: 8. The CDR3 protein is CAVSGLVNEQFF. The DNA of the CDR3 is TGTGCCGTCTCCGGACTAGTGAATGAGCAGTTCTTC. The variable domain in full, with the rest retrieved from reference TRBV2 and TRBJ2-1, is EPEVTQTPSHQVTQMGQEVILRCVPISNHLYFYWYRQILGQKVEFLVSFYNNEISEKSEIFDDQFSVERPDGSNFTLKIRSTKLEDSAMYFCAVSGLVNEQFFGPGTRLTVL.

The chain joins TRBV11-3 to TRBJ2-5; tentative D call: TRBD2 (6 bases). The V end lost 1 base, the J end lost 7 bases, and 13 bases lay between the germline ends. There are 14 residues in the CDR3. Germline V gene sequence: CDR1 SGHNT, CDR2 YENEEA. DNA for the CDR3: TGTGCCAGCAGCTTAGCAGGAGCGGGTGGGACCCAGTACTTC. Amino acid sequence: CASSLAGAGGTQYF.

The chain joins TRBV12-5 to TRBJ2-1; possibly TRBD1 for D (6 bases). Deletions cut 6 bases from V and 8 bases from J, with 14 bases between. Germline V CDR1 and CDR2: LGHNT, FRNRAP. The CDR3 is 13 residues long. DNA of the CDR3: TGTGCTAGTGGGCGAGGGGGTATCGATGAGCAGTTCTTC. It codes for CASGRGGIDEQFF. Using reference TRBV12-5 and TRBJ2-1 for the parts outside the CDR3, the full variable domain is DARVTQTPRHKVTEMGQEVTMRCQPILGHNTVFWYRQTMMQGLELLAYFRNRAPLDDSGMPKDRFSAEMPDATLATLKIQPSEPRDSAVYFCASGRGGIDEQFFGPGTRLTVL.

The V and J genes are TRBV2 and TRBJ2-7; D gene ambiguous. Trimming pared 8 bases from V and 0 bases from J, leaving 8 bases between. The germline CDR1 and CDR2 sequences are SNHLY and FYNNEI. The CDR3 covers 12 residues. For the CDR3, the DNA is TGTGCCAGCCAGAGTAGCTCCTACGAGCAGTACGTC. Its translation is CASQSSSYEQYV.

This clone was seen a single time. V usage is TRBV27 and J usage is TRBJ2-1; TRBD1 matches at 8 bases. CDR3 length: 18 residues. Germline CDR1 reads MNHEY; CDR2 reads SMNVEV (reference sequence). V was clipped by 5 bases and J by 6 bases; unmatched bases: 18. The DNA for the CDR3 is TGTGCCAGCAGTGGACAGGGTAAAGGGGGAGGAGGTGGCAATGAGCAGTTCTTC. Its protein product is CASSGQGKGGGGGNEQFF.

The chain carries TRBV5-1 and TRBJ1-1; D gene unclear. V was trimmed by 2 bases and J by 1 base, leaving 9 bases between them. Germline V gene data show CDR1 as SGHRS and CDR2 as YFSETQ. The CDR3 has 14 residues. The CDR3: CASSFEGRNTEAFF. The CDR3 nucleotides read TGCGCCAGCAGCTTTGAAGGTCGGAACACTGAAGCTTTCTTT.

The V call is TRBV6-5, the J call TRBJ2-3; the D is unclear. There are 15 residues in the CDR3. Germline V gene sequence: CDR1 MNHEY, CDR2 SVGAGI. V lost 0 bases and J 4 bases, leaving 11 bases between the germline ends. The CDR3 DNA is TGTGCCAGCAGTTACTCGGCCATAAGTGCAGATACGCAGTATTTT. This sequence encodes CASSYSAISADTQYF.

J is TRBJ2-1 and V is TRBV6-1; 7 nucleotides match TRBD2. The CDR3 loop spans 15 amino acids. CDR1 is MNHNS, CDR2 SASEGT, per germline. Trimming removed 1 base from V and 7 bases from J; junction bases left unmatched: 7. CDR3 sequence (DNA): TGTGCCAGCAGTGAAGTACGGGAGGTGGAAAATGAGCAGTTCTTC. This sequence encodes CASSEVREVENEQFF.

The J gene is TRBJ2-1, the V gene TRBV9; D gene ambiguous. Germline-derived CDR1 and CDR2 are SGDLS and YYNGEE. The CDR3 extends over 14 amino acids. The ends were cut back, 9 bases at V and 8 bases at J, with 21 bases in the middle. In DNA, the CDR3 is TGTGCCAACACACCGGCCTCCCCGGTGGATGAGCAGTTCTTC. Translation: CANTPASPVDEQFF.

The chain employs TRBV29-1 and TRBJ1-5; maybe TRBD1 (5 bases). V lost 3 bases and J 3 bases, leaving 9 bases between the germline ends. Germline assignment: CDR1 SQVTM and CDR2 ANQGSEA. The CDR3 spans 13 residues. In nucleotides, the CDR3 is TGCAGCGTTGAGGGGCAGCCCAATCAGCCCCAGCATTTT. Protein product: CSVEGQPNQPQHF.

The chain joins TRBV7-3 to TRBJ2-1; 8 bases map to TRBD2. This CDR3 spans 15 amino acids. The germline gives CDR1 SGHTA, CDR2 FQGTGA. The ends lost 5 bases at V and 4 bases at J; junction bases unmatched: 7. The CDR3 region is CASSPSGSGYNEQFF. Written as DNA, the CDR3 is TGTGCCAGCAGCCCGAGCGGGAGCGGGTACAATGAGCAGTTCTTC. Combining the CDR3 with reference TRBV7-3 and TRBJ2-1 gives the whole variable domain GAGVSQTPSNKVTEKGKYVELRCDPISGHTALYWYRQSLGQGPEFLIYFQGTGAADDSGLPNDRFFAVRPEGSVSTLKIQRTERGDSAVYLCASSPSGSGYNEQFFGPGTRLTVL.

This chain uses TRBV5-1 with TRBJ1-3; D might be TRBD1 (5 bases). The CDR3 extends over 13 amino acids. Trimming stripped 0 bases from V and 8 bases from J, with 9 bases between. Germline lookup yields CDR1 SGHRS and CDR2 YFSETQ. CDR3 nucleotides: TGCGCCAGCAGCTTGGTAGGGGAGGACACCATATATTTT. This translates into CASSLVGEDTIYF.

This clone appeared a few times. This sequence joins TRBV27 and TRBJ1-1; unclear D gene. The CDR3 covers 14 residues. Germline CDR1 reads MNHEY; CDR2 reads SMNVEV (reference sequence). V gave up 3 bases and J gave up 0 bases, with 8 bases separating them. The CDR3 bases are TGTGCCAGCAGTTTTTCAGTCATGAACACTGAAGCTTTCTTT. This sequence encodes CASSFSVMNTEAFF.

In its sample, this clone was seen once. The J gene is TRBJ1-1, the V gene TRBV7-6; D gene uncertain. Trimming pared 5 bases from V and 2 bases from J, leaving 15 bases between. CDR3 length: 15 residues. CDR1 is SGHVS and CDR2 is FNYEAQ in the germline V gene. This CDR3 is CASSPTLQSNTEAFF. The CDR3 DNA follows: TGTGCCAGCAGCCCAACCCTACAGTCAAACACTGAAGCTTTCTTT.

J is TRBJ2-7 and V is TRBV30; maybe TRBD2 (7 bases). The CDR3 has 12 residues. Germline CDR1 is GTSNPN and CDR2 is SVGIG (reference sequence). V lost 4 bases and J 7 bases, leaving 14 bases between the germline ends. CDR3 in DNA: TGTGCCTGGAAAGGGAAGGGGGGGGAGCAGTACTTC. Translated, it gives CAWKGKGGEQYF. The entire variable domain, with the rest obtained from reference TRBV30 and TRBJ2-7, is as follows: SQTIHQWPATLVQPVGSPLSLECTVEGTSNPNLYWYRQAAGRGLQLLFYSVGIGQISSEVPQNLSASRPQDRQFILSSKKLLLSDSGFYLCAWKGKGGEQYFGPGTRLTVT.

The genes are TRBV6-6 and TRBJ1-2; 11 bases match TRBD1. The CDR3 contains 16 residues. The junction had 3 bases not matched to a gene; V was cut back by 0 bases and J by 3 bases. Germline V gene sequence: CDR1 MNHNY, CDR2 SVGAGI (reference sequence). The CDR3 region has the DNA TGTGCCAGCAGTTACTCCGGGACAGGGGGTCACTATGGCTACACCTTC. Encoded protein: CASSYSGTGGHYGYTF.

The chain couples TRBV5-1 to TRBJ1-1; 7 nucleotides agree with TRBD1. CDR3 size: 12 residues. Germline loops: CDR1 SGHRS, CDR2 YFSETQ. J gave up 4 bases and V 3 bases, and 0 bases lay outside the gene matches. In nucleotides, the CDR3 is TGCGCCAGCAGCTACAGGGGCACTGAAGCTTTCTTT. Its protein is CASSYRGTEAFF.

The chain joins TRBV6-6 to TRBJ2-3, with unresolved D. This CDR3 has 15 residues. Germline assignment: CDR1 MNHNY and CDR2 SVGAGI (reference sequence). Between the trimmed V and J ends, which lost 0 bases and 2 bases, there was a span of 9 bases. The CDR3: CASSYSTFLTDTQYF. DNA for the CDR3: TGTGCCAGCAGTTACTCTACCTTCCTCACAGATACGCAGTATTTT.

A remark on this clone: A much larger clone differs by one base, so this may be a read error. The chain is built from TRBV27 and TRBJ2-7, with D possibly being TRBD1 or TRBD2 (6 bases each). The CDR3 has 12 amino acids. Germline-derived CDR1 and CDR2 are MNHEY and SMNVEV (reference sequence). Deletions cut 5 bases from V and 6 bases from J, with 11 bases between. The CDR3 DNA follows: TGTGCCAGCAGTGAGTGGGGGGCCGAGCAGTACGTC. This codes for CASSEWGAEQYV.